This T cell receptor beta chain was identified during a study of beta chain features in type 1 diabetes. The sequenced template was cDNA made from the entire isolated RNA. Some clones are missing from TCRdb's copy, which holds only in-frame ones; the method was immunoSEQ multiplex PCR. The sample records about 700,000 clones, roughly an eighth being singletons. Regarding the study as a whole: TCRB CDR3s were moderately but significantly shorter in Type 1 diabetes patients in all four CD4+ subsets.

About this clone: Antigen specificity is unknown.

The CDR3 covers 14 residues. The V and J ends lost 3 bases and 7 bases respectively, with 10 bases between them. CDR1 KGHSH and CDR2 LQKENI come from the germline V gene. The origin of this receptor is a man younger than 35 with type 1 diabetes. The V and J genes are TRBV18 and TRBJ1-6; D is unclear. Input material: naive CD4+ T cells from blood. The CDR3 is CASSPQAENSPLHF. CDR3 in DNA: TGTGCCAGCTCACCCCAGGCGGAAAATTCACCCCTCCACTTT.